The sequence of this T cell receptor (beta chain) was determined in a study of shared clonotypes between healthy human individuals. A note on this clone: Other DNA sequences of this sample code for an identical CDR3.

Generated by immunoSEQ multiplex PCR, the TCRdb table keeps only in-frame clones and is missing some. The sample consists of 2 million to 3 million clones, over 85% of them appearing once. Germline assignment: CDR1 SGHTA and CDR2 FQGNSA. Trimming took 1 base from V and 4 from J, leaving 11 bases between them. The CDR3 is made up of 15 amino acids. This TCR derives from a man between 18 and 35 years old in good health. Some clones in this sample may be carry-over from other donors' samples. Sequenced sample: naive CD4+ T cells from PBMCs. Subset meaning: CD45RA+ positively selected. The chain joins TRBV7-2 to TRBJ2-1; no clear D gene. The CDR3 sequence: CASSLGPLPYNEQFF. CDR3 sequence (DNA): TGTGCCAGCAGCTTAGGACCTCTCCCGTACAATGAGCAGTTCTTC.